This T cell receptor beta chain was identified during a study of control samples from healthy donors and cancer patients. Repertoires were generated with immunoSEQ multiplex PCR, while TCRdb's copy carries only in-frame clones and drops some. In the table there are 100,000 to 150,000 clones, roughly 90% of which are singletons. CDR1 SQVTM and CDR2 ANQGSEA come from the germline V gene. Trimming took off 5 bases at V and 0 bases at J, with 15 bases between the two ends. The CDR3 contains 15 residues. The TCR sequence derives from a woman between 50 and 59 years old in good health. The chain carries TRBV29-1 and TRBJ2-3, with D maybe TRBD1 (5 bases). Sequenced sample: blood. CDR3 nucleotides: TGCAGCGTTAGGGGCGTAGCAGCTAGCACAGATACGCAGTATTTT. This sequence encodes CSVRGVAASTDTQYF.